Following are 11 T cell receptor beta chains from one sample sequenced in a study of T-cell memory formation after mild COVID-19. Each CDR3 protein is one row after TCRdb ran MiXCR on the 5' RACE reads. The table records fewer than 450,000 distinct CDR3 sequences, 20% to 30% of them present only once. Sequencing was done on a sample of PBMCs or a T cell subset sorted from them (not recorded which). The receptors here all came from an adult woman who had mild COVID-19 (a few samples of this study predate the infection). Cell type and time point are not known.

This clonotype appeared a few times. The genes are TRBV12-3 or TRBV12-4 and TRBJ2-3, with 7 bases fitting TRBD1. This CDR3 has 12 residues. V gave up 9 bases and J gave up 5 bases; unmatched junction bases: 5. The CDR3 loop reads CASLQGLDTQYF. The CDR3 DNA follows: TGTGCCAGTCTACAGGGGTTAGATACGCAGTATTTT.

This clonotype was detected only a few times. The chain is built from TRBV28 and TRBJ2-2; D ambiguous. The CDR3 has 11 residues. The V and J ends lost 7 bases and 7 bases respectively, with 7 bases between them. The germline V gene encodes CDR1 MDHEN and CDR2 SYDVKM. The CDR3 sequence is CASISVGELFF. The CDR3 coding sequence is TGTGCCAGCATTTCAGTCGGGGAGCTGTTTTTT.

About this clonotype: At one boundary the junction diverges from the germline segment, which might be a read error. The chain couples TRBV6-2 or TRBV6-3 to TRBJ2-1; D unresolved. This CDR3 is built from 11 residues. Germline V gene sequence: CDR1 MNHEY, CDR2 SVGEGT. The CDR3 DNA is TGTGACAGCAGTCCCGGGAATGAGCAGTTCTTC. Translating it yields CDSSPGNEQFF.

The chain is built from TRBV5-1 and TRBJ1-1, with D maybe TRBD1 (6 bases). V lost 5 bases and J 3 bases, leaving 17 bases between the germline ends. The germline V gene encodes CDR1 SGHRS and CDR2 YFSETQ. The CDR3 has 15 amino acids. CDR3 bases: TGCGCCAGCAGGATAAGGGGGGCGCCGGACACTGAAGCTTTCTTT. Translation gives CASRIRGAPDTEAFF.

V gene TRBV14 combines with J gene TRBJ1-5; TRBD1 agrees at 11 bases. Trimming at V came to 4 bases and at J to 7 bases, leaving 9 bases not matched to a gene. The CDR3 length is 16 residues. The germline V gene encodes CDR1 SGHDN and CDR2 FVKESK. CDR3 loop: CASSPTGTGGQQPQHF. In DNA form, the CDR3 reads TGTGCCAGCAGCCCCACCGGGACAGGGGGTCAACAGCCCCAGCATTTT.

This clonotype has only a few counts. This chain links TRBV5-1 with TRBJ2-7, with D possibly being TRBD1 (5 bases). This CDR3 region has 13 residues. Per germline, CDR1 SGHRS and CDR2 YFSETQ. The V end lost 5 bases, the J end lost 4 bases, and 13 bases lay between the germline ends. The CDR3 sequence is CASREQVGYEQYF. The CDR3 coding sequence is TGCGCCAGCAGAGAACAGGTGGGGTACGAGCAGTACTTC.

The rearrangement joins TRBV6-5 to TRBJ2-1; 12 bases line up with TRBD2. V trimming: 6 bases; J trimming: 3 bases; junction bases outside the gene matches: 6. Germline-derived CDR1 and CDR2 are MNHEY and SVGAGI. CDR3 length: 16 residues. CDR3 amino acids: CASSALAGGFYNEQFF. The CDR3 nucleotides are TGTGCCAGCAGCGCTCTAGCGGGGGGGTTCTACAATGAGCAGTTCTTC.

Many counts were recorded for this clonotype. V is TRBV3-1 and J is TRBJ2-7; 9 nucleotides agree with TRBD1. Germline CDR1 is LGHDT and CDR2 is YNNKEL (reference sequence). Trimming at V came to 4 bases and at J to 6 bases, leaving 1 base not matched to a gene. The length of the CDR3 is 12 residues. CDR3 sequence: CASSPQGAEQYF. CDR3 DNA: TGTGCCAGCAGCCCACAGGGGGCCGAGCAGTACTTC.

This clonotype was seen only a few times. The chain uses TRBV5-1 and TRBJ2-7; tentative D call: TRBD2 (6 bases). The CDR3 has 14 residues. CDR1 and CDR2 from the germline V gene are SGHRS and YFSETQ. Trimming shortened V by 4 bases and J by 3 bases, and 14 bases separated the two germline ends. CDR3 sequence reads: CASSPSGENYEQYF. In DNA, the CDR3 is TGCGCCAGCAGCCCCTCGGGGGAGAACTACGAGCAGTACTTC.

The chain has TRBV14 and TRBJ2-1, with a tentative D call TRBD2 (5 bases). V shed 2 bases and J shed 13 bases, with 9 bases lying between them. Per the germline V gene, CDR1 is SGHDN and CDR2 is FVKESK. The CDR3 has 11 residues. This chain's CDR3 is CASSQIRTQFF. The DNA for the CDR3 is TGTGCCAGCAGCCAAATCAGGACTCAGTTCTTC.

This clonotype has a handful of counts. The gene calls are TRBV5-1 and TRBJ2-5, with 7 bases matching TRBD2. The length of the CDR3 is 15 residues. V lost 0 bases to trimming and J lost 2 bases; unmatched junction nucleotides: 4. The germline V gene has CDR1 SGHRS and CDR2 YFSETQ. CDR3 protein: CASSLVWTRQETQYF. The CDR3 DNA follows: TGCGCCAGCAGCTTGGTTTGGACTAGGCAAGAGACCCAGTACTTC.